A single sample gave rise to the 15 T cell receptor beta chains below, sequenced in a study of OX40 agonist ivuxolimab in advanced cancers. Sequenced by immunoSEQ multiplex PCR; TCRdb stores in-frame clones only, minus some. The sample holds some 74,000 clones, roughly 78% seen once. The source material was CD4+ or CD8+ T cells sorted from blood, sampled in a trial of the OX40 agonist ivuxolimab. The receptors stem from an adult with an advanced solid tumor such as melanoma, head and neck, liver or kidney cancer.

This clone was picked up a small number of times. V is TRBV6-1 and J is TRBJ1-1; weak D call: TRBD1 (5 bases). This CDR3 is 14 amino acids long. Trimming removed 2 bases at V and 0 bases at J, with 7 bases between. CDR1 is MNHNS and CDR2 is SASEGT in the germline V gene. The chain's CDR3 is CASSERGMNTEAFF. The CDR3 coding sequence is TGTGCCAGCAGTGAACGGGGGATGAACACTGAAGCTTTCTTT.

In DNA, the CDR3 is TGTGCCAGCATGAACACTGAAGCTTTCTTT. Amino acids: CASMNTEAFF. V and J are TRBV6-4 and TRBJ1-1; D not certain. Germline values: CDR1 MRHNA, CDR2 SNTAGT. This CDR3 comprises 10 residues. V was trimmed by 7 bases and J by 0 bases, leaving 0 bases between them.

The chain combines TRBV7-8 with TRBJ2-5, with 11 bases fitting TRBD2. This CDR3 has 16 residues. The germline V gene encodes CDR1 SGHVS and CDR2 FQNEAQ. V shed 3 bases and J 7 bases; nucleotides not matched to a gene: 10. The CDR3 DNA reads TGTGCCAGCAGCTTTAATATAGCGGGGGGGCCGGGGACCCAGTACTTC. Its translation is CASSFNIAGGPGTQYF. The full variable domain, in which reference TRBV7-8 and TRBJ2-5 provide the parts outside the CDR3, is GAGVSQSPRYKVAKRGQDVALRCDPISGHVSLFWYQQALGQGPEFLTYFQNEAQLDKSGLPSDRFFAERPEGSVSTLKIQRTQQEDSAVYLCASSFNIAGGPGTQYFGPGTRLLVL.

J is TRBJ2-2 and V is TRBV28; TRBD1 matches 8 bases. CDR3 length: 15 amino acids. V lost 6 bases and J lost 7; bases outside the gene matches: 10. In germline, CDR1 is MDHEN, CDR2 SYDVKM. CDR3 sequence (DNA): TGTGCCAGCAGCTCGGACAGGGATGGCGTCGGGGAGCTGTTTTTT. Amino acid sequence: CASSSDRDGVGELFF.

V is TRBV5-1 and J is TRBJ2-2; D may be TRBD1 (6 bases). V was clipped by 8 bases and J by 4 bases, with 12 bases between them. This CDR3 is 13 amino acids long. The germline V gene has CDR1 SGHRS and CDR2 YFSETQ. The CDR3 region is CASTGFSTGELFF. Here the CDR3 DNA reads TGCGCCAGTACAGGGTTTTCCACCGGGGAGCTGTTTTTT.

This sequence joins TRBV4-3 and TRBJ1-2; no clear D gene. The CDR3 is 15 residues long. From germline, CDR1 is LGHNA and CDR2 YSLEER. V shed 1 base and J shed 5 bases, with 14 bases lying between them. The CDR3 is CASSQGSMDLYGYTF. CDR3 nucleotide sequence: TGCGCCAGCAGCCAAGGTTCTATGGACCTGTATGGCTACACCTTC.

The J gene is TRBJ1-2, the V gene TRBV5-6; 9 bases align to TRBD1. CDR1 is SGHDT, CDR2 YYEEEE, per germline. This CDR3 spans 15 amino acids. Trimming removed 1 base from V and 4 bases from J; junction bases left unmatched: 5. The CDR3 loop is CASSLRGQGAYGYTF. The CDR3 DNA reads TGTGCCAGCAGCTTGAGGGGACAGGGTGCCTATGGCTACACCTTC.

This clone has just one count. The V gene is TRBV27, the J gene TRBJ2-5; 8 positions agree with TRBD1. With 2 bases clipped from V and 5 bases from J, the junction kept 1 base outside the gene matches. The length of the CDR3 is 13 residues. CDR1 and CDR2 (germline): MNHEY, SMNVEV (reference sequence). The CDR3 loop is CASSLNRGETQYF. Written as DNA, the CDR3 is TGTGCCAGCAGTTTAAACAGGGGGGAGACCCAGTACTTC.

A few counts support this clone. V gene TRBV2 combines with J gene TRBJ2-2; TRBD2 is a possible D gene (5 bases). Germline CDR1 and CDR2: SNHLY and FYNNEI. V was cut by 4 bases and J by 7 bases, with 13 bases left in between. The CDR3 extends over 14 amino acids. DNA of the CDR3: TGTGCCAGCAGTGGACTATGGCGAGACGGGGAGCTGTTTTTT. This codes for CASSGLWRDGELFF. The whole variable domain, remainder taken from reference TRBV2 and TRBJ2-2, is EPEVTQTPSHQVTQMGQEVILRCVPISNHLYFYWYRQILGQKVEFLVSFYNNEISEKSEIFDDQFSVERPDGSNFTLKIRSTKLEDSAMYFCASSGLWRDGELFFGEGSRLTVL.

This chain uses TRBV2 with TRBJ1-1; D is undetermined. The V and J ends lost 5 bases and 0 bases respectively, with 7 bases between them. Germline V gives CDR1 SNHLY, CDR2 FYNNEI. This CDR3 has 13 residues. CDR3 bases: TGTGCCAGCAGTCAACCAGTGAACACTGAAGCTTTCTTT. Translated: CASSQPVNTEAFF. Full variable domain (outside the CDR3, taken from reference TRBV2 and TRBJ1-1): EPEVTQTPSHQVTQMGQEVILRCVPISNHLYFYWYRQILGQKVEFLVSFYNNEISEKSEIFDDQFSVERPDGSNFTLKIRSTKLEDSAMYFCASSQPVNTEAFFGQGTRLTVV.

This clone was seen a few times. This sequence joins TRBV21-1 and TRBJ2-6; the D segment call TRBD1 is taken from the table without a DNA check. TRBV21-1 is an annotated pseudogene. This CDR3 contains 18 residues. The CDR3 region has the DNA TGTGCCAGCAGCAAGGGGGACAGGGGATGCTCTGGGGCCAACGTCCTGACTTTC. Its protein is CASSKGDRGCSGANVLTF.

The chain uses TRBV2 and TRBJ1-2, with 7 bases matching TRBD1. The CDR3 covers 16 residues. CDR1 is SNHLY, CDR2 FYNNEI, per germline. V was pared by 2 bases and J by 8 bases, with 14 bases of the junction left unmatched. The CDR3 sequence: CASSERKVDRDRGYTF. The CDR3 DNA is TGTGCCAGCAGTGAAAGAAAAGTAGACAGGGATAGAGGCTACACCTTC.

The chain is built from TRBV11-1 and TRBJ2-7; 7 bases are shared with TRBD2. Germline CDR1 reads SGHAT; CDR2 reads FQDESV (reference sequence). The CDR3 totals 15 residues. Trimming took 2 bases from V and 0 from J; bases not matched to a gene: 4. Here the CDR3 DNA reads TGTGCCAGCAGCTTACTAGCGGAAGTCTCCTACGAGCAGTACTTC. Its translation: CASSLLAEVSYEQYF.

CDR3 loop: CASSLIPGTGYEKLFF. The CDR3 bases are TGTGCCAGCAGCTTGATACCCGGGACAGGTTACGAAAAACTGTTTTTT. The chain is built from TRBV7-2 and TRBJ1-4; the match to TRBD1 covers 8 bases. This CDR3 comprises 16 residues. V gave up 3 bases and J gave up 8 bases; unmatched junction bases: 11. Looked up from germline, CDR1 is SGHTA and CDR2 is FQGNSA.

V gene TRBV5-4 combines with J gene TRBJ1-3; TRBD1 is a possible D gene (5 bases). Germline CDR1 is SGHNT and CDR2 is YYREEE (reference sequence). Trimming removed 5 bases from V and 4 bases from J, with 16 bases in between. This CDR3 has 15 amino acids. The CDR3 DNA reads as TGTGCCAGCAGTTTCGGGCGGGGCCAAGGAAACACCATATATTTT. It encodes CASSFGRGQGNTIYF.